Presented here are 28 T cell receptor beta chains from one specimen sequenced in a study of T-cell reconstitution after alpha-beta-depleted transplantation in children. During its preparation, the TCRbeta library received unique molecular identifiers. TCRdb ran MiXCR on the PCR reads and lists one entry per CDR3 protein. The sample includes some 530,000 distinct CDR3 sequences, under 15% of them seen just once. Source: PBMCs from the stem cell graft donor, taken from the stem cell graft. Source of these receptors: a human donor who donated a stem cell graft to a child with combined immunodeficiency.

This clonotype was seen repeatedly, ten times or more. This chain joins TRBV9 and TRBJ2-3, with TRBD2 matching 12 bases. The V segment lost 2 bases and the J segment 2 bases; nucleotides outside the gene matches: 3. The CDR3 length is 16 residues. Germline V lookup: CDR1 SGDLS, CDR2 YYNGEE. This chain's CDR3 is CASSVSSGRATDTQYF. The CDR3 nucleotides are TGTGCCAGCAGCGTTTCTAGCGGGAGGGCCACAGATACGCAGTATTTT.

The chain uses TRBV2 and TRBJ2-7, with D unresolved. Per the germline V gene, CDR1 is SNHLY and CDR2 is FYNNEI. This CDR3 is built from 13 residues. Trimming shortened V by 5 bases and J by 2 bases, and 10 bases separated the two germline ends. The CDR3 DNA reads TGTGCCAGCAGTACAGTACCGACCTACGAGCAGTACTTC. It is translated as CASSTVPTYEQYF. Based on the CDR3 plus reference TRBV2 and TRBJ2-7, the full variable domain is EPEVTQTPSHQVTQMGQEVILRCVPISNHLYFYWYRQILGQKVEFLVSFYNNEISEKSEIFDDQFSVERPDGSNFTLKIRSTKLEDSAMYFCASSTVPTYEQYFGPGTRLTVT.

The rearrangement joins TRBV20-1 to TRBJ2-7; D unresolved. The germline CDR1 and CDR2 sequences are DFQATT and SNEGSKA (reference sequence). The CDR3 is 13 amino acids. V lost 3 bases, J lost 2 bases, and 11 bases lay in between. As DNA, the CDR3 is TGCAGTGCTAGTGTAAGTTTCCCCTACGAGCAGTACTTC. It codes for CSASVSFPYEQYF.

This chain connects TRBV12-3 or TRBV12-4 to TRBJ2-3, with 8 bases that match TRBD2. The CDR3 is made up of 16 amino acids. Losses at the gene ends were 6 bases for V and 0 bases for J; bases not matched to a gene: 8. This CDR3 reads CASRGRGGPSTDTQYF. The DNA for the CDR3 is TGTGCCAGCAGAGGACGCGGGGGGCCCAGCACAGATACGCAGTATTTT.

In its sample, this clonotype was seen many times. The chain recombines TRBV5-1 with TRBJ1-1; no definite D call. CDR1 and CDR2 from the germline V gene are SGHRS and YFSETQ. This CDR3 comprises 14 residues. Between the trimmed V and J ends, which lost 1 base and 3 bases, there was a span of 10 bases. The CDR3 DNA follows: TGCGCCAGCAGCTTGTATATTACAGACACTGAAGCTTTCTTT. This encodes CASSLYITDTEAFF. Full variable domain (remainder filled in from reference TRBV5-1 and TRBJ1-1): KAGVTQTPRYLIKTRGQQVTLSCSPISGHRSVSWYQQTPGQGLQFLFEYFSETQRNKGNFPGRFSGRQFSNSRSEMNVSTLELGDSALYLCASSLYITDTEAFFGQGTRLTVV.

The sample holds a few counts of this clonotype. This rearrangement joins TRBV12-3 or TRBV12-4 to TRBJ1-5; no definite D call. The CDR3 is 13 residues long. Trimming shortened V by 6 bases and J by 7 bases, and 13 bases separated the two germline ends. The DNA for the CDR3 is TGTGCCAGCAGGTACACGGAGGGCCAGCCCCAGCATTTT. It encodes CASRYTEGQPQHF.

This chain joins TRBV5-1 and TRBJ2-5; weak D call: TRBD1 (6 bases). This CDR3 contains 14 residues. V was cut by 4 bases and J by 1 base, with 11 bases left in between. Germline CDR1 reads SGHRS; CDR2 reads YFSETQ. This CDR3 is CASSRQVPQETQYF. CDR3 bases: TGCGCCAGCAGCCGACAGGTCCCCCAAGAGACCCAGTACTTC.

The chain employs TRBV20-1 and TRBJ2-1; D is unresolved. Germline lookup yields CDR1 DFQATT and CDR2 SNEGSKA (reference sequence). The CDR3 is 11 amino acids. V gave up 2 bases and J gave up 4 bases, with 3 bases separating them. For the CDR3, the DNA is TGCAGTGCTAGAAAGTACAATGAGCAGTTCTTC. Its translation is CSARKYNEQFF.

This clonotype was counted ten times or more. The rearrangement uses TRBV24-1 and TRBJ2-7; D tentatively reads TRBD1 or TRBD2 (5 bases each). V was pared by 9 bases and J by 6 bases, with 14 bases between. The CDR3 is 12 residues long. Germline CDR1 is KGHDR and CDR2 is SFDVKD. The CDR3 sequence is CATPGAWGEQYF. The CDR3 DNA reads TGTGCCACCCCCGGGGCCTGGGGCGAGCAGTACTTC.

This clonotype was recorded many times. The J gene is TRBJ2-7, the V gene TRBV28, with D unclear. The CDR3 spans 13 residues. V dropped 9 bases and J dropped 4 bases, with 16 bases sitting between them. The germline CDR1 and CDR2 sequences are MDHEN and SYDVKM. The DNA for the CDR3 is TGTGCCAGTAGGGAAGCCGAACGGTACGAGCAGTACTTC. Translation gives CASREAERYEQYF.

The chain links TRBV3-1 to TRBJ2-6, with D possibly TRBD2 on 6 matching bases. Germline CDR1 reads LGHDT; CDR2 reads YNNKEL (reference sequence). The CDR3 is 17 residues long. The V and J ends lost 4 bases and 1 base respectively, with 14 bases between them. The CDR3 loop is CASSPMISGSGANVLTF. Here the CDR3 DNA reads TGTGCCAGCAGCCCTATGATCAGCGGGTCTGGGGCCAACGTCCTGACTTTC.

The rearrangement uses TRBV12-3 or TRBV12-4 and TRBJ2-2, with D tentatively TRBD1 (6 bases). The CDR3 loop spans 14 amino acids. The V end lost 2 bases, the J end lost 6 bases, and 10 bases lay between the germline ends. CDR3 sequence reads: CASSLTGLAGELFF. In DNA, the CDR3 is TGTGCCAGCAGTTTAACAGGGTTGGCCGGGGAGCTGTTTTTT.

There are a few counts of this clonotype. The chain couples TRBV7-2 to TRBJ1-5, with 9 nucleotides matching TRBD1. The CDR3 sequence is 15 residues long. CDR1 SGHTA and CDR2 FQGNSA come from the germline V gene. J gave up 5 bases and V 4 bases, and 6 bases lay outside the gene matches. CDR3 residues: CASSSAGTGYQPQHF. The CDR3 DNA is TGTGCCAGCAGCTCTGCCGGGACAGGGTATCAGCCCCAGCATTTT. The whole variable domain, filled in from reference TRBV7-2 and TRBJ1-5, reads GAGVSQSPSNKVTEKGKDVELRCDPISGHTALYWYRQSLGQGLEFLIYFQGNSAPDKSGLPSDRFSAERTGGSVSTLTIQRTQQEDSAVYLCASSSAGTGYQPQHFGDGTRLSIL.

The chain employs TRBV6-1 and TRBJ2-7; D may match TRBD1 or TRBD2 (5 bases each). Trimming stripped 5 bases from V and 8 bases from J, with 16 bases between. The V gene's germline CDR1 is MNHNS and CDR2 SASEGT. The CDR3 totals 13 residues. DNA for the CDR3: TGTGCCAGCAGTCGACCCCCTGGGACGCAGCAGTACTTC. This translates into CASSRPPGTQQYF.

This clonotype was observed many times. The chain is built from TRBV20-1 and TRBJ1-1; TRBD1 might be the D (6 bases). The CDR3 length is 16 residues. The germline V gene encodes CDR1 DFQATT and CDR2 SNEGSKA (reference sequence). Trimming removed 2 bases from V and 7 bases from J, with 23 bases in between. CDR3 DNA sequence: TGCAGTGCTAGACCCCCCGGGGGCCGAGGGATTAGTGAAGCTTTCTTT. Its translation: CSARPPGGRGISEAFF.

The chain combines TRBV9 with TRBJ2-2; D gene unclear. The CDR3 is 13 residues long. Trimming shortened V by 1 base and J by 8 bases, and 9 bases separated the two germline ends. Germline-derived CDR1 and CDR2 are SGDLS and YYNGEE. In DNA, the CDR3 is TGTGCCAGCAGCGTATCCATGAGAGGGGAGCTGTTTTTT. This encodes CASSVSMRGELFF.

V gene TRBV20-1 combines with J gene TRBJ2-7; 7 nucleotides line up with TRBD1. Trimming at V came to 6 bases and at J to 5 bases, leaving 7 bases not matched to a gene. Germline V gene data show CDR1 as DFQATT and CDR2 as SNEGSKA (reference sequence). The CDR3 totals 12 residues. DNA for the CDR3: TGCAGTGCAGGGGCAGGGGGAAACGAGCAGTACTTC. It specifies CSAGAGGNEQYF.

This clonotype came up a few times. The genes are TRBV7-3 and TRBJ2-1; D not certain. Trimming took 4 bases from V and 6 from J, leaving 7 bases between them. There are 12 residues in the CDR3. Per germline, CDR1 SGHTA and CDR2 FQGTGA. CDR3 protein: CASSSYGNEQFF. Here the CDR3 DNA reads TGTGCCAGCAGCTCTTACGGCAATGAGCAGTTCTTC.

Only a few counts were recorded for this clonotype. The J gene is TRBJ2-3, the V gene TRBV20-1; tentatively, D is TRBD1 or TRBD2 (5 bases each). The V gene lost 3 bases and the J gene lost 5 bases, with 21 bases spanning the gap. This CDR3 has 16 amino acids. CDR1 and CDR2 from the germline V gene are DFQATT and SNEGSKA (reference sequence). The chain's CDR3 is CSASPLRDQGGDTQYF. The CDR3 nucleotides read TGCAGTGCTAGCCCCCTGAGGGACCAGGGTGGAGATACGCAGTATTTT.

The genes are TRBV14 and TRBJ1-2; unclear D gene. There are 13 residues in the CDR3. Germline V lookup: CDR1 SGHDN, CDR2 FVKESK. Trimming left V 2 bases short and J 4 bases short, with 8 bases between. The DNA for the CDR3 is TGTGCCAGCAGCCAATACGCAGCCTATGGCTACACCTTC. Translation: CASSQYAAYGYTF.

The chain couples TRBV12-3 or TRBV12-4 to TRBJ1-4; D is unclear. The CDR3 sequence is 14 residues long. V shed 4 bases and J shed 8 bases, with 14 bases lying between them. This CDR3 reads CASSSGWVGEKLFF. In DNA, the CDR3 is TGTGCCAGCAGTTCCGGGTGGGTCGGGGAAAAACTGTTTTTT.

The chain combines TRBV12-3 or TRBV12-4 with TRBJ2-7, with D tentatively TRBD2 (5 bases). V was clipped by 5 bases and J by 2 bases, with 16 bases between them. The length of the CDR3 is 15 residues. The CDR3 protein is CASSMGPGGPYEQYF. The CDR3 region has the DNA TGTGCCAGCAGTATGGGCCCCGGAGGCCCCTACGAGCAGTACTTC.

This clonotype was seen repeatedly, ten times or more. CDR3 coding DNA: TGCAGTGCGCCGACTAGCGGGAGTTACCAAGAGACCCAGTACTTC. The encoded protein is CSAPTSGSYQETQYF. The chain combines TRBV20-1 with TRBJ2-5; 12 nucleotides line up with TRBD2. Germline V gene lookup returns CDR1 DFQATT and CDR2 SNEGSKA (reference sequence). This CDR3 has 15 amino acids. V shed 6 bases, J shed 0 bases, and the junction held 5 bases outside the gene matches.

This clonotype has a handful of counts. CDR3 amino acids: CASSFDISGEQYF. CDR3 bases: TGTGCCAGCAGCTTCGACATCTCGGGCGAGCAGTACTTC. This sequence joins TRBV13 and TRBJ2-7, with unresolved D. Trimming removed 3 bases from V and 6 bases from J, with 12 bases in between. The CDR3 length is 13 residues. Per the germline V gene, CDR1 is PRHDT and CDR2 is FYEKMQ (reference sequence).

This clonotype was picked up a small number of times. The chain combines TRBV6-2 or TRBV6-3 with TRBJ1-5; the D gene is possibly TRBD1 (6 bases). V was trimmed by 2 bases and J by 0 bases, leaving 14 bases between them. Germline lookup yields CDR1 MNHEY and CDR2 SVGEGT. The CDR3 is 17 amino acids. The CDR3 loop reads CASSYRAQGYSNQPQHF. CDR3 DNA sequence: TGTGCCAGCAGTTACAGGGCACAGGGATATAGCAATCAGCCCCAGCATTTT.

The V gene is TRBV5-4, the J gene TRBJ2-7, with D perhaps assigned TRBD1 or TRBD2 (6 bases each). V shed 2 bases and J shed 3 bases, with 30 bases lying between them. CDR3 length: 20 residues. Germline loops: CDR1 SGHNT, CDR2 YYREEE (reference sequence). CDR3 coding DNA: TGTGCCAGCAGCTTCACCCTGCCAGGGACACGACAGTCTAGCGTCTACGAGCAGTACTTC. This codes for CASSFTLPGTRQSSVYEQYF.

This clonotype was found a few times. The chain combines TRBV20-1 with TRBJ2-7, with TRBD1 matching over 8 bases. CDR1 and CDR2 (germline): DFQATT, SNEGSKA (reference sequence). This CDR3 comprises 12 residues. V trimming: 6 bases; J trimming: 5 bases; junction bases outside the gene matches: 6. The CDR3 loop is CSARDRLDEQYF. Here the CDR3 DNA reads TGCAGTGCCAGGGACAGGTTGGACGAGCAGTACTTC.

This clonotype was counted many times. The CDR3 spells CASSELWDKQPGTGELFF. CDR3 bases: TGTGCCAGCAGTGAATTGTGGGACAAGCAACCGGGCACCGGGGAGCTGTTTTTT. This sequence joins TRBV25-1 and TRBJ2-2, with D possibly matching TRBD1 (6 bases). The CDR3 covers 18 residues. CDR1 is MGHDK, CDR2 SYGVNS, per germline. The V end was cut by 1 base, the J end by 4 bases, with 19 bases between.